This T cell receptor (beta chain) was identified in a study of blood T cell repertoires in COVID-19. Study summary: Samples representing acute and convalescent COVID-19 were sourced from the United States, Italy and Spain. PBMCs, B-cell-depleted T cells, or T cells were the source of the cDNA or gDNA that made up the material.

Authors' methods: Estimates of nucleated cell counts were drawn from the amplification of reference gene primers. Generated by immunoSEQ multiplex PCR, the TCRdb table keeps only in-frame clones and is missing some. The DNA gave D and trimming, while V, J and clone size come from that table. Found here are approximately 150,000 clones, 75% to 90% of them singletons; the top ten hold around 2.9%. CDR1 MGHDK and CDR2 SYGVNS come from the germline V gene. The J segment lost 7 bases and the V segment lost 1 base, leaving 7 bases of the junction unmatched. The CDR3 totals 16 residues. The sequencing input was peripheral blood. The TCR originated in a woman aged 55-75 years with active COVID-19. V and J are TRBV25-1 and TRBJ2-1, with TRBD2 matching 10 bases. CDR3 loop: CASSEWVAGGHNEQFF. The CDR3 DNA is TGTGCCAGCAGTGAATGGGTAGCGGGAGGCCATAATGAGCAGTTCTTC. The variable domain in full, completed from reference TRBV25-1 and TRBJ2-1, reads EADIYQTPRYLVIGTGKKITLECSQTMGHDKMYWYQQDPGMELHLIHYSYGVNSTEKGDLSSESTVSRIRTEHFPLTLESARPSHTSQYLCASSEWVAGGHNEQFFGPGTRLTVL.